The 4 T cell receptor beta chains below come from one sample, sequenced in a study of blood T cell repertoires in COVID-19. The method was immunoSEQ multiplex PCR; TCRdb's version includes in-frame clones alone and lacks a portion of them. Among approximately 150,000 clones listed, over 80% were seen once. The specimen sequenced was peripheral blood. The receptors were sampled from a woman between 50 and 59 years old with acute or convalescent COVID-19.

This chain connects TRBV3-1 (or the pseudogene TRBV3-2) to TRBJ1-2; the D is unclear. CDR1 and CDR2 from the germline V gene are LGHDT and YNNKEL (reference sequence). The CDR3 has 12 amino acids. V lost 1 base, J lost 8 bases, and 8 bases lay in between. The CDR3 bases are TGTGCCAGCAGCCAAGGGGAGGAAGGCTACACCTTC. Protein product: CASSQGEEGYTF.

The CDR3 nucleotides are TGTGCCAGCAGCTTTAATCCCCCCTTTAGCGGGAGTAGTGAGCAGTTCTTC. Encoded protein: CASSFNPPFSGSSEQFF. V gene TRBV7-8 combines with J gene TRBJ2-1; 9 nucleotides line up with TRBD2. The CDR3 extends over 17 amino acids. Germline-derived CDR1 and CDR2 are SGHVS and FQNEAQ. Trimming cost V 3 bases and J 9 bases; bases outside gene matches: 15.

The count of this clone is one. The chain couples TRBV3-1 (or the pseudogene TRBV3-2) to TRBJ2-1; D ambiguous. V lost 4 bases and J 9 bases, leaving 10 bases between the germline ends. In germline, CDR1 is LGHDT, CDR2 YNNKEL (reference sequence). This CDR3 region has 12 residues. CDR3 protein: CASSRLVGEQFF. The CDR3 DNA is TGTGCCAGCAGCCGCCTAGTGGGTGAGCAGTTCTTC.

The V and J genes are TRBV6-1 and TRBJ2-7, with a tentative D call TRBD2 (7 bases). The germline V gene encodes CDR1 MNHNS and CDR2 SASEGT. The CDR3 contains 15 residues. V dropped 6 bases and J dropped 5 bases, with 20 bases sitting between them. The CDR3 DNA is TGTGCCAGCAGCCTCAAGAGGGGGGGCTTTGACGAGCAGTACTTC. This encodes CASSLKRGGFDEQYF.